A single T cell receptor beta chain is shown here with its context. The CDR3 spans 12 residues. Between the trimmed V and J ends, which lost 0 bases and 8 bases, there was a span of 5 bases. Looked up from germline, CDR1 is SGDLS and CDR2 is YYNGEE. The sample is drawn from a study of T cell responses to AZD1222 COVID-19 vaccine. Measured with immunoSEQ multiplex PCR; TCRdb has only the in-frame clones, and not every one. The sample yields 120,000 or so clones, 92% seen once. This receptor was identified in an adult in good health. Material: peripheral blood, obtained on day 0 of AZD1222 vaccination. The chain employs TRBV9 and TRBJ2-2; D remains ambiguous. The CDR3 DNA is TGTGCCAGCAGCGTAGATCATGGGGAGCTGTTTTTT. This gives the protein CASSVDHGELFF.